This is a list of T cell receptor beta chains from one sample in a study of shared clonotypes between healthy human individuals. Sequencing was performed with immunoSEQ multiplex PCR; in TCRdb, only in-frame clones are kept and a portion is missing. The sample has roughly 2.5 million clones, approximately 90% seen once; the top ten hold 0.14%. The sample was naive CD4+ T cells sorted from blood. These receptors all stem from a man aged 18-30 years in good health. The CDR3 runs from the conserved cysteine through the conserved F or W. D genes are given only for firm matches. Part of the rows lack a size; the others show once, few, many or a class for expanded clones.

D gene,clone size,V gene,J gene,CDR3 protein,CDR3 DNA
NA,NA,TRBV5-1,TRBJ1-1,CASSSGQVYLNTEAFF,TGCGCCAGCAGCTCGGGACAAGTTTACCTGAACACTGAAGCTTTCTTT
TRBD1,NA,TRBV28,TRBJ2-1,CASSLGQGRNEQFF,TGTGCCAGCAGTTTGGGACAGGGGAGAAATGAGCAGTTCTTC
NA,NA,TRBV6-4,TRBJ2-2,CASAPEPGAGELFF,TGTGCCAGCGCTCCAGAACCTGGGGCCGGGGAGCTGTTTTTT
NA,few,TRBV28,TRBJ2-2,CASSTGAKDTGELFF,TGTGCCAGCAGTACGGGGGCGAAAGATACCGGGGAGCTGTTTTTT
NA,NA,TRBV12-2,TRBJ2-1,CASRLETSQAYNEQFF,TGTGCAAGTCGCTTGGAGACCTCTCAGGCTTACAATGAGCAGTTCTTC
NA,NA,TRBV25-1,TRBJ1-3,CASSPVGPRSGNTIYF,TGTGCCAGCAGCCCGGTGGGACCGCGCTCTGGAAACACCATATATTTT
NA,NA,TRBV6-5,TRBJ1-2,CASSYSRGAGYTF,TGTGCCAGCAGTTACTCGAGGGGGGCTGGCTACACCTTC
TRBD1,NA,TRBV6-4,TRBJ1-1,CASSDFPGQGARKAFF,TGTGCCAGCAGTGACTTTCCGGGACAGGGGGCGAGAAAAGCTTTCTTT
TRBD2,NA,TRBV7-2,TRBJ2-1,CASTQNLLADYNEQFF,TGTGCCAGCACCCAAAATCTCCTAGCGGATTACAATGAGCAGTTCTTC
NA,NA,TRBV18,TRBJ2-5,CASSPKGGTQYF,TGTGCCAGCTCACCAAAGGGCGGGACCCAGTACTTC
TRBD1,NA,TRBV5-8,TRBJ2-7,CASRQSGTENGRYEQYF,TGTGCCAGCAGGCAGTCCGGGACAGAAAACGGCCGCTACGAGCAGTACTTC
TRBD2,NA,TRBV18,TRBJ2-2,CASSPEAGAGELFF,TGTGCCAGCTCACCTGAGGCGGGGGCCGGGGAGCTGTTTTTT
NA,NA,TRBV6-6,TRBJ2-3,CASSLGLSTDTQYF,TGTGCCAGCAGCCTAGGACTAAGCACAGATACGCAGTATTTT
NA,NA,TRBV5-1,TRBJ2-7,CASSSRTAVGEQYF,TGCGCCAGCAGCTCACGGACAGCGGTCGGCGAGCAGTACTTC
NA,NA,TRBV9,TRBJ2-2,CASSVSVLVTGELFF,TGTGCCAGCAGCGTATCGGTCCTGGTGACCGGGGAGCTGTTTTTT
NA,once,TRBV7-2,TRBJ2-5,CASSPTRRETQYF,TGTGCCAGCAGCCCGACTAGGCGGGAGACCCAGTACTTC
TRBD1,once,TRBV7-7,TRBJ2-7,CASSLRQGPPYEQYF,TGTGCTAGCAGCTTAAGACAGGGACCTCCCTACGAGCAGTACTTC
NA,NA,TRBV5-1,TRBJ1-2,CASSLTEAYGYTF,TGCGCCAGCAGCTTGACAGAGGCCTATGGCTACACCTTC
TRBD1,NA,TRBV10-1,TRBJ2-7,CATSRQGAGEQYF,TGCGCCACCTCGCGACAGGGGGCCGGCGAGCAGTACTTC
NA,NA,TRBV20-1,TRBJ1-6,CSARDLSPLHF,TGCAGTGCTAGAGATCTTTCACCCCTCCACTTT
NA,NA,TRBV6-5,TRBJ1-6,CASGQGLHSPLHF,TGTGCCAGCGGGCAGGGCCTCCATTCACCCCTCCACTTT
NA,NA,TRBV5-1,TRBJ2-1,CASSHSRGRESSYNEQFF,TGCGCCAGCAGCCACTCGCGGGGGCGGGAAAGCTCCTACAATGAGCAGTTCTTC
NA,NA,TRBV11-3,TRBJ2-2,CASSLGWSVGELFF,TGTGCCAGCAGCTTAGGGTGGTCGGTCGGGGAGCTGTTTTTT
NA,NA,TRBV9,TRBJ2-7,CASSVVPPPRWYEQYF,TGTGCCAGCAGCGTAGTACCGCCCCCCAGGTGGTACGAGCAGTACTTC
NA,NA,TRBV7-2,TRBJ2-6,CASSLGDSGANVLTF,TGTGCCAGCAGCTTAGGAGATTCTGGGGCCAACGTCCTGACTTTC
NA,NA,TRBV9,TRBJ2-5,CASSVEGTPQETQYF,TGTGCCAGCAGCGTAGAAGGGACCCCGCAAGAGACCCAGTACTTC
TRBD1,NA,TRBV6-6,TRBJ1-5,CASSAGTAGYQPQHF,TGTGCCAGCAGTGCCGGGACAGCGGGATATCAGCCCCAGCATTTT
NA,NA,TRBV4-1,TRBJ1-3,CASSQVATGNTIYF,TGCGCCAGCAGCCAAGTCGCAACTGGAAACACCATATATTTT
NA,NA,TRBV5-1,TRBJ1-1,CASSLAGANTEAFF,TGCGCCAGCAGCTTGGCCGGGGCGAACACTGAAGCTTTCTTT
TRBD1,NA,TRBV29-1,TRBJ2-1,CSVVTGGSYNEQFF,TGCAGCGTTGTTACAGGGGGGTCCTACAATGAGCAGTTCTTC
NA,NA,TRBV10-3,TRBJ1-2,CAISGQPEGGYTF,TGTGCCATCAGTGGACAGCCTGAGGGTGGCTACACCTTC
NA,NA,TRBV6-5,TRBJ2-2,CASSYSQSTGELFF,TGTGCCAGCAGTTACAGTCAAAGCACCGGGGAGCTGTTTTTT
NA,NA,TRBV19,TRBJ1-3,CASRGQPLGNTIYF,TGTGCCAGTCGTGGACAGCCACTCGGAAACACCATATATTTT
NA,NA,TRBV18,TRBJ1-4,CASSPSAPNEKLFF,TGTGCCAGCTCACCATCGGCCCCGAATGAAAAACTGTTTTTT
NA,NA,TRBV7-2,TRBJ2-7,CASSSLAIAYEQYF,TGTGCCAGCAGCTCCCTAGCGATCGCCTACGAGCAGTACTTC
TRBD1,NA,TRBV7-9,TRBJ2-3,CASSLGQGGTDTQYF,TGTGCCAGCAGCCTGGGACAGGGAGGCACAGATACGCAGTATTTT
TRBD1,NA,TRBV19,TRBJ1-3,CASRMDRASGNTIYF,TGTGCCAGTAGGATGGACAGGGCATCTGGAAACACCATATATTTT